Listed here are 29 T cell receptor beta chains from one sample, sequenced in a study of cytomegalovirus exposure and HLA in healthy donors. In the PCR, 60 Vbeta and 13 Jbeta primers were used. The data were produced by immunoSEQ multiplex PCR, yet TCRdb's version contains in-frame clones alone and is incomplete. The data hold around 150,000 clones, with about 78% observed a single time. Sequenced material: PBMCs. The receptors come from a man aged 50-60 years in good health and CMV-seropositive.

The J gene is TRBJ2-1, the V gene TRBV5-1; perhaps TRBD1 as D (5 bases). Germline assignment: CDR1 SGHRS and CDR2 YFSETQ. The CDR3 is 13 residues long. V lost 4 bases and J lost 12, with 17 bases in between. Here the CDR3 reads CASSLTPPQGQFF. CDR3 bases: TGCGCCAGCAGCCTCACCCCTCCTCAGGGGCAGTTCTTC.

This sequence joins TRBV28 and TRBJ1-2, with D perhaps TRBD1 (5 bases). V lost 10 bases to trimming and J lost 5 bases, with 17 bases between them. The CDR3 is 13 residues long. CDR1 is MDHEN, CDR2 SYDVKM, per germline. The CDR3 region has the DNA TGTGCCACCCATGGGGCCCCATATTATGGCTACACCTTC. It encodes CATHGAPYYGYTF.

The rearrangement uses TRBV2 and TRBJ1-3; the D is unclear. Between the trimmed V and J ends, which lost 0 bases and 4 bases, there was a span of 13 bases. Germline V lookup: CDR1 SNHLY, CDR2 FYNNEI. This CDR3 contains 16 residues. In nucleotides, the CDR3 is TGTGCCAGCAGTGAAGCTTCCAGGTCTTCAGGAAACACCATATATTTT. The encoded protein is CASSEASRSSGNTIYF.

This clone was detected many times. The chain joins TRBV14 to TRBJ2-2; no firm D call. Trimming shortened V by 1 base and J by 6 bases, and 6 bases separated the two germline ends. Looked up from germline, CDR1 is SGHDN and CDR2 is FVKESK. The CDR3 has 13 residues. CDR3 coding DNA: TGTGCCAGCAGCCAAGTAACTTCCGGGGAGCTGTTTTTT. Translating it yields CASSQVTSGELFF.

The chain has TRBV2 and TRBJ2-2, with 7 positions matching TRBD2. The ends lost 10 bases at V and 0 bases at J; junction bases unmatched: 5. This CDR3 spans 14 amino acids. CDR1 and CDR2 from the germline V gene are SNHLY and FYNNEI. The CDR3 DNA sequence: TGTGCCACCCTGGGGACTACGAACACCGGGGAGCTGTTTTTT. Translated, it gives CATLGTTNTGELFF.

This clone was observed once. The junction and the germline gene differ at one end; a read error may be behind it. This chain joins TRBV7-9 and TRBJ1-1, with D maybe TRBD1 (6 bases). In germline, CDR1 is SEHNR, CDR2 FQNEAQ (reference sequence). The CDR3 runs 16 residues. The CDR3 DNA reads as TGTTCCAGCAGCACAGCGATCATGGGGGCTAACACTGAAGCTTTCTTT. Protein: CSSSTAIMGANTEAFF.

The chain carries TRBV6-5 and TRBJ1-2, with a tentative D call TRBD1 (6 bases). This CDR3 has 12 residues. The V gene's germline CDR1 is MNHEY and CDR2 SVGAGI. V was pared by 6 bases and J by 8 bases, with 13 bases between. CDR3 DNA sequence: TGTGCCAGCAGGACAGGTTTTTCAGGCTACACCTTC. Protein sequence: CASRTGFSGYTF.

The chain recombines TRBV5-1 with TRBJ2-7; 16 bases line up with TRBD2. The germline V gene has CDR1 SGHRS and CDR2 YFSETQ. Trimming took 3 bases from V and 10 from J; bases not matched to a gene: 4. The length of the CDR3 is 14 residues. The CDR3 nucleotides read TGCGCCAGCAGCTCGGGACTAGCGGGGGGGATACAGTACTTC. This gives the protein CASSSGLAGGIQYF.

V and J are TRBV6-6 and TRBJ1-5, with 8 nucleotides matching TRBD1. V lost 2 bases, J lost 6 bases, and 6 bases stayed unmatched. The V gene's germline CDR1 is MNHNY and CDR2 SVGAGI (reference sequence). CDR3 size: 15 residues. CDR3 DNA sequence: TGTGCCAGCAGTTACGGACAGGGTTTCGGTCAGCCCCAGCATTTT. This gives the protein CASSYGQGFGQPQHF.

The chain uses TRBV19 and TRBJ2-1; 9 positions match TRBD1. Germline V gene sequence: CDR1 LNHDA, CDR2 SQIVND (reference sequence). With 4 bases clipped from V and 6 bases from J, the junction kept 7 bases outside the gene matches. This CDR3 has 15 amino acids. CDR3 sequence (DNA): TGTGCCAGTAGTACAATCGGGACAGGGATCAATGAGCAGTTCTTC. Protein: CASSTIGTGINEQFF.

The rearrangement joins TRBV6-6 to TRBJ1-6, with TRBD1 as a possible D gene (6 bases). The germline V gene has CDR1 MNHNY and CDR2 SVGAGI (reference sequence). Trimming removed 5 bases at V and 5 bases at J, with 13 bases between. This CDR3 is 15 amino acids long. CDR3 sequence (DNA): TGTGCCAGCAGTAGAGGTGGACAGAATAATTCACCCCTCCACTTT. Its translation: CASSRGGQNNSPLHF.

This clone came up once. The chain uses TRBV5-8 and TRBJ1-5, with 7 positions matching TRBD1. V dropped 2 bases and J dropped 2; count of bases not matched to a gene: 1. The CDR3 covers 14 residues. CDR1 and CDR2 (germline): SGHTS, YDEGEE. CDR3 amino acids: CASSFGQGNQPQHF. CDR3 DNA sequence: TGTGCCAGCAGCTTCGGACAGGGCAATCAGCCCCAGCATTTT.

This clone was observed a handful of times. The CDR3 sequence is CASSQITVGHNEQFF. For the CDR3, the DNA is TGTGCCAGCAGTCAAATTACGGTTGGACATAATGAGCAGTTCTTC. V is TRBV25-1 and J is TRBJ2-1; the D gene is possibly TRBD1 (5 bases). Trimming took off 5 bases at V and 7 bases at J, with 18 bases between the two ends. The CDR3 is 15 amino acids. The V gene's germline CDR1 is MGHDK and CDR2 SYGVNS.

The chain is built from TRBV5-1 and TRBJ2-7; D gene unclear. CDR1 is SGHRS, CDR2 YFSETQ, per germline. V shed 0 bases and J shed 6 bases, with 7 bases lying between them. The CDR3 has 12 amino acids. CDR3 nucleotide sequence: TGCGCCAGCAGCTTGGACATTTTCGAGCAGTACTTC. Translation: CASSLDIFEQYF.

The chain uses TRBV9 and TRBJ2-5; 12 positions agree with TRBD1. CDR1 is SGDLS and CDR2 is YYNGEE in the germline V gene. Trimming took 4 bases from V and 5 from J; bases not matched to a gene: 9. The CDR3 extends over 16 amino acids. The CDR3 nucleotides read TGTGCCAGCAGCTCCCGGGACAGGGGGCGCGGTGAGACCCAGTACTTC. This encodes CASSSRDRGRGETQYF.

V gene TRBV18 combines with J gene TRBJ2-5, with 10 bases fitting TRBD1. The end of the DNA is better explained by TRBJ2-7, so the J call may be wrong. CDR1 is KGHSH and CDR2 is LQKENI in the germline V gene. The CDR3 covers 14 residues. CDR3 protein: CASSRGTGAYEQYF. The CDR3 DNA is TGTGCCAGCTCAAGAGGGACAGGGGCCTACGAGCAGTACTTC.

Only one count was recorded for this clone. The chain joins TRBV18 to TRBJ1-5; 10 nucleotides align to TRBD1. V was pared by 5 bases and J by 2 bases, with 3 bases of the junction left unmatched. Germline V CDR1 and CDR2: KGHSH, LQKENI. The CDR3 runs to 15 residues. The CDR3 DNA reads as TGTGCCAGCTCATCTGGGACAGGGGGCAATCAGCCCCAGCATTTT. As protein: CASSSGTGGNQPQHF. Looking up the rest from reference TRBV18 and TRBJ1-5 gives the full variable domain: NAGVMQNPRHLVRRRGQEARLRCSPMKGHSHVYWYRQLPEEGLKFMVYLQKENIIDESGMPKERFSAEFPKEGPSILRIQQVVRGDSAAYFCASSSGTGGNQPQHFGDGTRLSIL.

This clone was observed a handful of times. This sequence joins TRBV10-3 and TRBJ1-2; D ambiguous. Trimming took off 6 bases at V and 4 bases at J, with 18 bases between the two ends. Germline V lookup: CDR1 ENHRY, CDR2 SYGVKD. The CDR3 totals 15 residues. The CDR3 sequence is CAIRSDGGRGYGYTF. CDR3 nucleotides: TGTGCCATCAGGTCGGACGGAGGCCGGGGCTATGGCTACACCTTC.

The chain is built from TRBV29-1 and TRBJ2-1; maybe TRBD2 (5 bases). Trimming removed 6 bases from V and 10 bases from J, with 28 bases in between. The CDR3 has 16 residues. Per germline, CDR1 SQVTM and CDR2 ANQGSEA. CDR3 loop: CSVPQVAQGRGGEQFF. The CDR3 DNA sequence: TGCAGCGTACCCCAGGTAGCCCAAGGGAGAGGTGGCGAGCAGTTCTTC.

This clone has only a few counts. The V gene is TRBV28, the J gene TRBJ1-1, with 9 bases identical to TRBD1. The CDR3 is 16 residues long. Germline CDR1 reads MDHEN; CDR2 reads SYDVKM. V trimming: 6 bases; J trimming: 3 bases; junction bases outside the gene matches: 11. Here the CDR3 DNA reads TGTGCCAGCAGACCCACCCCGGGACAGGGAGACACTGAAGCTTTCTTT. Encoded protein: CASRPTPGQGDTEAFF.

The chain carries TRBV5-4 and TRBJ1-2, with D perhaps TRBD1 (5 bases). The V gene's germline CDR1 is SGHNT and CDR2 YYREEE (reference sequence). V shed 4 bases and J shed 8 bases, with 21 bases lying between them. This CDR3 has 15 residues. CDR3 residues: CASSQDLGGVEGYTF. The DNA for the CDR3 is TGTGCCAGCAGCCAAGATCTCGGAGGGGTCGAGGGCTACACCTTC.

The chain carries TRBV13 and TRBJ1-5; perhaps TRBD1 as D (6 bases). The CDR3 consists of 14 residues. V was cut by 5 bases and J by 5 bases, with 13 bases left in between. The germline V gene has CDR1 PRHDT and CDR2 FYEKMQ (reference sequence). Written as DNA, the CDR3 is TGTGCCAGCAGCCAAAGGGGGATTCATCAGCCCCAGCATTTT. The encoded protein is CASSQRGIHQPQHF.

The chain couples TRBV6-5 to TRBJ2-2, with 8 positions matching TRBD1. V shed 6 bases, J shed 4 bases, and the junction held 7 bases outside the gene matches. Germline CDR1 reads MNHEY; CDR2 reads SVGAGI. The CDR3 spans 15 residues. CDR3 bases: TGTGCCAGCAGCCCTTGGACAGGGATCACCGGGGAGCTGTTTTTT. This translates into CASSPWTGITGELFF.

The chain joins TRBV28 to TRBJ2-5; the D gene is possibly TRBD1 (6 bases). The J call could be wrong; TRBJ2-7 is a better fit for the DNA end. CDR3 length: 14 amino acids. The germline V gene encodes CDR1 MDHEN and CDR2 SYDVKM. The CDR3 protein is CASRGASGTYEQYF. The DNA for the CDR3 is TGTGCCAGCAGGGGGGCGTCAGGGACCTACGAGCAGTACTTC.

The chain links TRBV6-6 to TRBJ2-2, with no clear D. The CDR3 is 14 amino acids. V gave up 6 bases and J gave up 1 base, with 9 bases separating them. CDR1 MNHNY and CDR2 SVGAGI come from the germline V gene (reference sequence). Here the CDR3 reads CASRRGENTGELFF. Here the CDR3 DNA reads TGTGCCAGCAGGAGAGGAGAGAACACCGGGGAGCTGTTTTTT.

The V call is TRBV29-1, the J call TRBJ1-1, with TRBD1 as a possible D gene (5 bases). Germline V lookup: CDR1 SQVTM, CDR2 ANQGSEA. V gave up 4 bases and J gave up 1 base, with 13 bases separating them. The CDR3 totals 14 residues. In DNA form, the CDR3 reads TGCAGCGTTGTACGGCAGGGAACGAACACTGAAGCTTTCTTT. This gives the protein CSVVRQGTNTEAFF.

This clone was seen more than once but under ten times. The J gene is TRBJ1-2, the V gene TRBV28; D ambiguous. The CDR3 extends over 14 amino acids. The V end lost 2 bases, the J end lost 4 bases, and 11 bases lay between the germline ends. Germline V gene sequence: CDR1 MDHEN, CDR2 SYDVKM. In nucleotides, the CDR3 is TGTGCCAGCAGTTTAACCGGGGTAGGCTATGGCTACACCTTC. Protein product: CASSLTGVGYGYTF.

This sequence joins TRBV7-2 and TRBJ2-7; TRBD1 might be the D (5 bases). CDR1 SGHTA and CDR2 FQGNSA come from the germline V gene. The CDR3 length is 14 residues. The V and J ends lost 2 bases and 3 bases respectively, with 11 bases between them. The CDR3 loop is CASSLQGGFYEQYF. The CDR3 DNA reads as TGTGCCAGCAGCTTACAGGGCGGATTCTACGAGCAGTACTTC. Full variable domain (missing parts from reference TRBV7-2 and TRBJ2-7): GAGVSQSPSNKVTEKGKDVELRCDPISGHTALYWYRQSLGQGLEFLIYFQGNSAPDKSGLPSDRFSAERTGGSVSTLTIQRTQQEDSAVYLCASSLQGGFYEQYFGPGTRLTVT.

The chain uses TRBV2 and TRBJ2-1, with D possibly TRBD2 on 5 matching bases. This CDR3 spans 14 amino acids. Deletions cut 4 bases from V and 8 bases from J, with 15 bases between. Germline V CDR1 and CDR2: SNHLY, FYNNEI. The CDR3 loop is CASSVGPTGYEQFF. CDR3 bases: TGTGCCAGCAGTGTTGGGCCGACGGGGTATGAGCAGTTCTTC.